This paragraph reports one T cell receptor (beta chain). Its antigen is currently unknown. The record originates from a study of siplizumab effects on memory and regulatory T cells. Points from the study as a whole: Whether proliferating Tregs in siplizumab cultures suppress was not functionally confirmed. Controls had about 29% Treg-derived mappable alloreactive CD4+ clones on average, versus around 64% with siplizumab. Memory cells seemed less diverse than naive T cells, which seemed major alloresponse contributors.

TCR templates, around 98,000 per sample, were assayed. Assay: immunoSEQ multiplex PCR; the TCRdb copy retains only in-frame clones and omits some. This sample carries under 130,000 clones, more than 85% of them seen once, and the ten largest clones take approximately 0.32%. CDR3 length: 13 residues. The ends were cut back, 4 bases at V and 2 bases at J, with 8 bases in the middle. The germline V gene has CDR1 SGHNT and CDR2 YYREEE (reference sequence). The origin of this receptor is a human donor in good health. The chain carries TRBV5-4 and TRBJ2-3; D gene ambiguous. The sequenced sample consisted of CD4+ T cells sorted from blood. The CDR3 region has the DNA TGTGCCAGCAGCACTGGCCCCACAGATACGCAGTATTTT. Its protein product is CASSTGPTDTQYF.